These 10 T cell receptor beta chains were sequenced from one sample in a study of a mutant IDH1 vaccine in newly diagnosed glioma. As for time point: week 47, end of study. All doses held 300 ug of mutant IDH1 20-mer peptide, with topical imiquimod. TCRdb's copy holds only in-frame clones and misses some; the assay was immunoSEQ multiplex PCR. This sample yields about 34,000 clones, of which about 83% are seen a single time; approximately 12% belongs to the top ten. These receptors' targets are unknown. The sequences come from PBMCs, collected from a glioma patient whose treatment included an IDH1 peptide vaccine. The receptors were gathered from a woman in her 30s with glioma.

This CDR3 reads CASSLVSTNEKLFF. The CDR3 region has the DNA TGTGCCAGCAGCTTAGTCTCAACTAATGAAAAACTGTTTTTT. The chain has TRBV7-9 and TRBJ1-4; D gene uncertain. There are 14 residues in the CDR3. V lost 1 base to trimming and J lost 0 bases, with 3 bases between them. Germline CDR1 reads SEHNR; CDR2 reads FQNEAQ (reference sequence).

This chain uses TRBV6-4 with TRBJ1-2; no firm D call. The CDR3 covers 12 residues. CDR1 and CDR2 (germline): MRHNA, SNTAGT. V was trimmed by 3 bases and J by 1 base, leaving 3 bases between them. In nucleotides, the CDR3 is TGTGCCAGCAGTGAGGGTAACTATGGCTACACCTTC. This translates into CASSEGNYGYTF.

The genes are TRBV5-1 and TRBJ2-3, with D maybe TRBD2 (5 bases). The CDR3 has 18 amino acids. V was pared by 0 bases and J by 2 bases, with 19 bases between. In germline, CDR1 is SGHRS, CDR2 YFSETQ. The CDR3 DNA follows: TGCGCCAGCAGCTTGGAGGCACTGGTAAAGAGGGACACAGATACGCAGTATTTT. Protein sequence: CASSLEALVKRDTDTQYF.

This clone came up a few times. The chain employs TRBV21-1 and TRBJ1-3. TRBV21-1 is a documented pseudogene. The length of the CDR3 is 14 residues. Here the CDR3 reads CASSKAGYGNTIYF. The CDR3 DNA reads TGTGCCAGCAGCAAAGCAGGGTATGGAAACACCATATATTTT.

The chain is built from TRBV6-1 and TRBJ2-5; D uncertain. V lost 0 bases and J 7 bases, leaving 9 bases between the germline ends. The CDR3 is made up of 13 amino acids. The germline CDR1 and CDR2 sequences are MNHNS and SASEGT. This CDR3 is CASSEALEGTQYF. The CDR3 DNA is TGTGCCAGCAGTGAAGCGCTAGAAGGGACCCAGTACTTC.

A few counts support this clone. The chain joins TRBV5-6 to TRBJ2-5; D possibly corresponds to TRBD1 (7 bases). CDR1 is SGHDT and CDR2 is YYEEEE in the germline V gene. Trimming shortened V by 4 bases and J by 5 bases, and 18 bases separated the two germline ends. The CDR3 is 15 amino acids. CDR3 sequence (DNA): TGTGCCAGCAGCCGGAACGGGGCAGGGGGGGAGACCCAGTACTTC. It specifies CASSRNGAGGETQYF.

The rearrangement joins TRBV15 to TRBJ1-2, with D maybe TRBD1 (5 bases). This CDR3 contains 13 residues. Deletions cut 0 bases from V and 8 bases from J, with 10 bases between. Germline V gene sequence: CDR1 LNHNV, CDR2 YYDKDF (reference sequence). The CDR3 DNA reads TGTGCCACCAGCAGAGACCGAAGGGGAGGCTACACCTTC. Translation: CATSRDRRGGYTF.

The chain is built from TRBV19 and TRBJ2-7, with TRBD1 matching 8 bases. CDR3 size: 14 residues. Trimming at V came to 10 bases and at J to 4 bases, leaving 12 bases not matched to a gene. Germline V gene lookup returns CDR1 LNHDA and CDR2 SQIVND (reference sequence). CDR3 in DNA: TGTGCCACCCAAGGGACAGGAGGAATTTACGAGCAGTACTTC. Protein: CATQGTGGIYEQYF.

The J gene is TRBJ1-4, the V gene TRBV6-5; TRBD1 aligns across 9 bases. Per the germline V gene, CDR1 is MNHEY and CDR2 is SVGAGI. The CDR3 has 15 residues. After removal of 5 bases from V and 8 bases from J, the junction contained 9 bases not matched to a gene. The DNA for the CDR3 is TGTGCCAGCAGTCCGGCCGGGACAGGGTACGAAAAACTGTTTTTT. Translating gives CASSPAGTGYEKLFF.

This rearrangement joins TRBV7-2 to TRBJ1-3, with 7 bases lining up with TRBD1. The germline V gene encodes CDR1 SGHTA and CDR2 FQGNSA. The CDR3 has 17 amino acids. J lost 0 bases, V lost 4 bases, and 9 bases had no gene match. The CDR3 loop reads CASSSLQGLSSGNTIYF. In DNA form, the CDR3 reads TGTGCCAGCAGCTCACTACAGGGGCTGAGCTCTGGAAACACCATATATTTT.